Listed below are T cell receptor beta chains from one sample, sequenced in a study of blood T cell repertoires in COVID-19. Sequenced by immunoSEQ multiplex PCR; TCRdb stores in-frame clones only, minus some. The sample carries 150,000 to 200,000 clones, 65% to 90% recorded once. Sequencing was done on a sample of PBMCs or T cells enriched from blood (not recorded which). The receptors shown here come from a man over 45 who had recovered from COVID-19. Both conserved end residues are trimmed from each CDR3. Some rows mark clone size as missing; the rest say once, few, many or name a class of expanded clone.

abundance,len,v_gene,j_gene,CDR3aa
.,12,TRBV19,TRBJ1-2,ASSIDPVLYGYT
.,16,TRBV9,TRBJ2-3,ASSPRLAGGKVTDTQY
.,12,TRBV18,TRBJ1-2,ASSSGTGSYGYT
.,16,TRBV15,TRBJ2-3,ATSRDGGTATSTDTQY
.,14,TRBV7-6,TRBJ1-2,ASSSTTGKKQGGYT
.,11,TRBV28,TRBJ1-1,ASMGGRGTEAF
.,14,TRBV18,TRBJ1-1,ASSPGQGIVKTEAF
.,11,TRBV2,TRBJ2-7,ASSEGQGAEQY
.,14,TRBV7-6,TRBJ2-5,ASSLGAGGPRETQY
.,14,TRBV6-5,TRBJ1-1,ASSYRRDRGFTEAF
.,13,TRBV5-1,TRBJ1-2,ASSFLPGREGGYT
.,14,TRBV2,TRBJ2-6,ASRGGGNSGANVLT
once,16,TRBV9,TRBJ2-6,ASSDGGTNLKGANVLT
.,14,TRBV5-1,TRBJ2-5,ASSSEQGLYQETQY
.,14,TRBV27,TRBJ2-3,ASSLSGLAGTDTQY
.,13,TRBV5-4,TRBJ1-6,ASSLAASFDSPLH
.,13,TRBV6-2/TRBV6-3,TRBJ1-5,ASSSGQGKRQPQH
.,14,TRBV7-9,TRBJ1-2,ASSLVMMGRAGGYT
.,13,TRBV28,TRBJ1-6,ASREQGSYNSPLH
.,13,TRBV2,TRBJ2-7,ASKPGTSGGAEQY
.,12,TRBV29-1,TRBJ2-2,SVGTGANTGELF
.,12,TRBV7-9,TRBJ1-1,ASSSHRPSTEAF
.,12,TRBV6-5,TRBJ1-2,ASSYSVAGEGYT
once,16,TRBV18,TRBJ1-3,ASSPPATGRLSGNTIY
.,12,TRBV19,TRBJ1-1,ASTRTTGNTEAF
.,13,TRBV4-1,TRBJ2-7,ASSQEVQGENEQY
.,11,TRBV10-2,TRBJ1-2,ASSDPGDYGYT
.,14,TRBV5-1,TRBJ2-4,ASSLVSSGAQNIQY
once,12,TRBV6-1,TRBJ1-1,ASSERGVVTEAF
.,12,TRBV18,TRBJ1-5,ASSPDGINQPQH
.,13,TRBV27,TRBJ1-3,ASSHRDNSGNTIY
.,12,TRBV30,TRBJ1-2,ACTLGGWNYGYT
.,13,TRBV18,TRBJ1-2,ASSPLEASNYGYT
.,14,TRBV6-5,TRBJ1-5,ASSFTGDYSNQPQH